Below are 27 T cell receptor beta chains sequenced from a single sample in a study of blood T cell repertoires in COVID-19. Generated by immunoSEQ multiplex PCR, the TCRdb table keeps only in-frame clones and is missing some. The data contain more than 300,000 clones, more than 75% of them seen just once; the ten biggest clones take up around 4%. Sequenced material: PBMCs or T cells enriched from blood (not recorded which). Source of these receptors: a man younger than 40 who had recovered from COVID-19.

This clone has ten or more counts. The V gene is TRBV15, the J gene TRBJ2-7; TRBD2 is a possible D gene (6 bases). Germline V lookup: CDR1 LNHNV, CDR2 YYDKDF (reference sequence). The CDR3 loop spans 13 amino acids. V was cut by 4 bases and J by 0 bases, with 7 bases left in between. DNA of the CDR3: TGTGCCACCAGCACCGGGAGCTCCTACGAGCAGTACTTC. It specifies CATSTGSSYEQYF.

The chain joins TRBV5-6 to TRBJ2-2, with a weak D call TRBD2 (6 bases). This CDR3 is built from 12 residues. Germline V gene lookup returns CDR1 SGHDT and CDR2 YYEEEE. Trimming left V 4 bases short and J 8 bases short, with 9 bases between. In DNA form, the CDR3 reads TGTGCCAGCAGCCGGAGGGGAGGGGAGCTGTTTTTT. The encoded protein is CASSRRGGELFF.

J is TRBJ2-1 and V is TRBV7-9; TRBD2 might be the D (6 bases). Trimming took off 5 bases at V and 8 bases at J, with 13 bases between the two ends. The germline CDR1 and CDR2 sequences are SEHNR and FQNEAQ (reference sequence). The CDR3 is made up of 13 amino acids. DNA for the CDR3: TGTGCCAGCAGCCCCCCGTCGGGGGATGAGCAGTTCTTC. Translating it yields CASSPPSGDEQFF. The entire variable domain, with the rest obtained from reference TRBV7-9 and TRBJ2-1, is as follows: DTGVSQNPRHKITKRGQNVTFRCDPISEHNRLYWYRQTLGQGPEFLTYFQNEAQLEKSRLLSDRFSAERPKGSFSTLEIQRTEQGDSAMYLCASSPPSGDEQFFGPGTRLTVL.

V is TRBV27 and J is TRBJ1-1; D is ambiguous. The V and J ends lost 4 bases and 1 base respectively, with 10 bases between them. This CDR3 has 14 amino acids. Germline loops: CDR1 MNHEY, CDR2 SMNVEV (reference sequence). CDR3 sequence (DNA): TGTGCCAGCAGTTCCGGGGTGGGGAACACTGAAGCTTTCTTT. This encodes CASSSGVGNTEAFF.

Only a few counts were recorded for this clone. The V and J genes are TRBV7-9 and TRBJ2-1; 9 nucleotides match TRBD2. The CDR3 consists of 18 residues. J lost 5 bases, V lost 5 bases, and 16 bases had no gene match. Germline assignment: CDR1 SEHNR and CDR2 FQNEAQ (reference sequence). The CDR3 region has the DNA TGTGCCAGCAGCGAGCTAGCGGGGAAATTTTCACTTAACAATGAGCAGTTCTTC. Protein product: CASSELAGKFSLNNEQFF.

V gene TRBV5-8 combines with J gene TRBJ2-1; 8 bases match TRBD2. The CDR3 length is 14 residues. The V gene's germline CDR1 is SGHTS and CDR2 YDEGEE. V lost 2 bases, J lost 7 bases, and 5 bases stayed unmatched. CDR3: CASSFVGGANEQFF. In DNA form, the CDR3 reads TGTGCCAGCAGCTTCGTCGGGGGGGCAAATGAGCAGTTCTTC.

The chain has TRBV28 and TRBJ1-2, with D possibly TRBD1 on 6 matching bases. Germline-derived CDR1 and CDR2 are MDHEN and SYDVKM. The CDR3 totals 15 residues. The germline V and J ends were trimmed by 5 bases and 5 bases, with 18 bases remaining between them. The CDR3 sequence is CASSVRDTNVYGYTF. In DNA form, the CDR3 reads TGTGCCAGCAGTGTCCGGGACACTAATGTTTATGGCTACACCTTC.

The chain couples TRBV27 to TRBJ2-7, with 8 bases aligning to TRBD1. This CDR3 spans 14 amino acids. Looked up from germline, CDR1 is MNHEY and CDR2 is SMNVEV (reference sequence). Trimming cost V 8 bases and J 6 bases; bases outside gene matches: 12. This chain's CDR3 is CASRWGQVLGEQYF. Written as DNA, the CDR3 is TGTGCCAGCCGATGGGGACAGGTACTGGGCGAGCAGTACTTC.

The chain couples TRBV28 to TRBJ1-6; weak D call: TRBD1 (6 bases). V lost 5 bases, J lost 6 bases, and 11 bases lay in between. Per germline, CDR1 MDHEN and CDR2 SYDVKM. This CDR3 is 14 amino acids long. The chain's CDR3 is CASSPNRVNSPLHF. DNA for the CDR3: TGTGCCAGCAGTCCCAACAGGGTTAATTCACCCCTCCACTTT.

The V call is TRBV27, the J call TRBJ2-7; TRBD2 matches at 14 bases. Trimming at V came to 4 bases and at J to 6 bases, leaving 5 bases not matched to a gene. CDR1 and CDR2 from the germline V gene are MNHEY and SMNVEV (reference sequence). The CDR3 has 15 residues. The CDR3 region has the DNA TGTGCCAGCAGTTATGGGGGACTAGCGGGGGCCGAGCAGTACTTC. Protein product: CASSYGGLAGAEQYF.

This chain joins TRBV21-1 and TRBJ1-3. TRBV21-1 is tagged as a pseudogene. The CDR3 has 20 residues. CDR3 DNA sequence: TGTGCCAGCAGCTCGCGGGGTGGTGTTTTCGCCGTGAGGCGTCGAAACACCATATATTTT. It encodes CASSSRGGVFAVRRRNTIYF.

For the CDR3, the DNA is TGCGCCAGCAGCCAAGGGCGGGGGGCGTCTTACGAGCAGTACTTC. The encoded protein is CASSQGRGASYEQYF. The chain couples TRBV4-1 to TRBJ2-7; TRBD2 matches 8 bases. After removal of 1 base from V and 4 bases from J, the junction contained 6 bases not matched to a gene. Germline loops: CDR1 MGHRA, CDR2 YSYEKL. The CDR3 runs 15 residues.

The rearrangement links TRBV11-3 to TRBJ2-6, with 7 bases identical to TRBD2. V dropped 3 bases and J dropped 2; count of bases not matched to a gene: 4. The CDR3 spans 16 residues. Germline V lookup: CDR1 SGHNT, CDR2 YENEEA. CDR3 sequence (DNA): TGTGCCAGCAGCTTTCGCGGGAGTGCTGGGGCCAACGTCCTGACTTTC. Protein sequence: CASSFRGSAGANVLTF.

The chain is built from TRBV27 and TRBJ2-7, with no clear D. The V and J ends lost 10 bases and 3 bases respectively, with 10 bases between them. This CDR3 is 11 amino acids long. The V gene's germline CDR1 is MNHEY and CDR2 SMNVEV (reference sequence). CDR3 loop: CATGALYEQYF. The CDR3 DNA follows: TGTGCCACAGGCGCTCTCTACGAGCAGTACTTC.

The chain has TRBV5-8 and TRBJ1-5; unclear D gene. The germline gives CDR1 SGHTS, CDR2 YDEGEE. V was shortened by 4 bases and J by 0 bases, with 11 bases between the two germline ends. The CDR3 runs 15 residues. CDR3 region: CASSLAGSSNQPQHF. The CDR3 DNA sequence: TGTGCCAGCAGCCTGGCGGGGTCTAGCAATCAGCCCCAGCATTTT.

Comment on this clone: The identical CDR3 is also encoded by other nucleotide sequences in the sample. The chain has TRBV18 and TRBJ1-5; 7 bases map to TRBD1. CDR1 and CDR2 (germline): KGHSH, LQKENI. Trimming removed 6 bases from V and 1 base from J; junction bases left unmatched: 3. The CDR3 covers 14 residues. The CDR3 bases are TGTGCCAGCTCGCAACAGGGGAGCAATCAGCCCCAGCATTTT. Translation gives CASSQQGSNQPQHF.

The J gene is TRBJ2-7, the V gene TRBV27; TRBD1 is a possible D gene (5 bases). The CDR3 runs to 14 residues. CDR1 and CDR2 from the germline V gene are MNHEY and SMNVEV (reference sequence). Trimming shortened V by 3 bases and J by 6 bases, and 15 bases separated the two germline ends. CDR3 sequence reads: CASSFQGLLTEQYF. CDR3 sequence (DNA): TGTGCCAGCAGTTTCCAGGGCCTCCTAACCGAGCAGTACTTC.

The J gene is TRBJ2-3, the V gene TRBV7-9; 7 nucleotides agree with TRBD2. The ends lost 5 bases at V and 1 base at J; junction bases unmatched: 9. The germline V gene has CDR1 SEHNR and CDR2 FQNEAQ (reference sequence). This CDR3 is built from 16 residues. CDR3 nucleotides: TGTGCCAGCAGCCTAACAACTAGCGCCCGCACAGATACGCAGTATTTT. Translated: CASSLTTSARTDTQYF.

Notes on this clone: Its ends do not fully match the called genes, so a read error is possible. The genes are TRBV7-7 and TRBJ2-4; maybe TRBD1 (6 bases). Germline CDR1 SSHAT, CDR2 FNYEAQ (reference sequence). This CDR3 spans 21 amino acids. The CDR3 coding sequence is TGTGCTAGCAGCTTATGCCCGTCACAGGGCAAGTTAAACTCAGCCAAAAACATTCAGTACTTC. Its protein product is CASSLCPSQGKLNSAKNIQYF.

J is TRBJ2-7 and V is TRBV14; tentative D call: TRBD2 (6 bases). The V gene lost 4 bases and the J gene lost 1 base, with 11 bases spanning the gap. Germline assignment: CDR1 SGHDN and CDR2 FVKESK. The CDR3 is made up of 14 amino acids. The CDR3 DNA follows: TGTGCCAGCAGCCTCTTCGGGGGTTCCTACGAGCAGTACTTC. This sequence encodes CASSLFGGSYEQYF.

This chain links TRBV4-2 with TRBJ1-5, with D possibly TRBD1 on 5 matching bases. With 2 bases removed from V and 0 bases from J, the gap between germline ends came to 11 bases. This CDR3 comprises 16 residues. Germline CDR1 is LGHNA and CDR2 is YNFKEQ. The CDR3 region has the DNA TGTGCCAGCAGCCAATCAGCAGGGAATAGCAATCAGCCCCAGCATTTT. It encodes CASSQSAGNSNQPQHF.

The chain couples TRBV6-5 to TRBJ1-1, with a weak D call TRBD1 (6 bases). The V and J ends lost 5 bases and 5 bases respectively, with 15 bases between them. The CDR3 runs to 14 residues. Germline lookup yields CDR1 MNHEY and CDR2 SVGAGI. CDR3 amino acids: CASSNHRVWTEAFF. The CDR3 DNA sequence: TGTGCCAGCAGTAACCACAGGGTATGGACTGAAGCTTTCTTT.

This chain uses TRBV7-2 with TRBJ2-2; TRBD2 agrees at 14 bases. Germline-derived CDR1 and CDR2 are SGHTA and FQGNSA. V lost 6 bases and J lost 7; bases outside the gene matches: 7. CDR3 length: 16 residues. CDR3 nucleotides: TGTGCCAGCAGGGGACTAGCGGGGGCCCTGAACGGGGAGCTGTTTTTT. Its translation: CASRGLAGALNGELFF.

In its sample, this clone was seen once. The CDR3 coding sequence is TGTGCCAGCAGCCAAGCCGGACTAGCGGGAGTGGTGACAGATACGCAGTATTTT. It codes for CASSQAGLAGVVTDTQYF. This sequence joins TRBV4-2 and TRBJ2-3, with 13 bases identical to TRBD2. Germline V lookup: CDR1 LGHNA, CDR2 YNFKEQ. This CDR3 is 18 amino acids long. The ends lost 1 base at V and 3 bases at J; junction bases unmatched: 7.

V gene TRBV6-2 or TRBV6-3 combines with J gene TRBJ2-7; 7 bases fit TRBD2. This CDR3 has 16 amino acids. The germline gives CDR1 MNHEY, CDR2 SVGEGT. Trimming cost V 1 base and J 0 bases; bases outside gene matches: 6. CDR3 sequence (DNA): TGTGCCAGCAGTTACTATGGCGGGGGTAGCTCCTACGAGCAGTACTTC. Translation: CASSYYGGGSSYEQYF.

Regarding this clone: The junction departs from the called germline gene at one end, perhaps through a read error. The gene calls are TRBV7-2 and TRBJ2-2; 10 bases are a match to TRBD2. CDR1 and CDR2 from the germline V gene are SGHTA and FQGNSA. This CDR3 comprises 16 residues. CDR3 coding DNA: TGTGCCAGCAGCCTAGCAGCGGGAGGGGACACCGGGGAGCTGTTTTTT. Translated, it gives CASSLAAGGDTGELFF.

V usage is TRBV7-2 and J usage is TRBJ1-1; D uncertain. CDR3 length: 13 residues. V was shortened by 1 base and J by 0 bases, with 3 bases between the two germline ends. From germline, CDR1 is SGHTA and CDR2 FQGNSA. CDR3 loop: CASSLVMNTEAFF. The CDR3 bases are TGTGCCAGCAGCTTAGTCATGAACACTGAAGCTTTCTTT.